The rows below give T cell receptor beta chains drawn from one sample of a study of blood T cell repertoires in COVID-19. The assay was immunoSEQ multiplex PCR, and TCRdb's table has in-frame clones only and misses some. The sample carries approximately 140,000 clones, 84% recorded once. The specimen sequenced was peripheral blood. The origin of the receptors is a man aged 55 to 70 with acute or convalescent COVID-19. Each CDR3 is given with its conserved first and last residue. The D gene is left open where the match is weak. Size values are once, few and many counts, or a class for expanded clones, and some rows have none.

J,size,D,V,DNA,CDR3
TRBJ1-3,-,TRBD1,TRBV5-1,TGCGCCAGCAGCAGGGGACAGGGTTCAAACACCATATATTTT,CASSRGQGSNTIYF
TRBJ1-4,-,-,TRBV5-1,TGCGCCAGCAGCTTGGCCGGGGGTGAAAAACTGTTTTTT,CASSLAGGEKLFF
TRBJ1-3,-,-,TRBV6-5,TGTGCCAGCAGTCTTCAGGGGCTCGCTGGAAACACCATATATTTT,CASSLQGLAGNTIYF
TRBJ2-7,-,-,TRBV20-1,TGCAGTGCTAGTCCCCCTAGGAGTAGCGGCCTGGGCTACGAGCAGTACTTC,CSASPPRSSGLGYEQYF
TRBJ1-2,-,TRBD1,TRBV11-1,TGTGCCAGCAGCGCCCACGGACAGGATGGCTACACCTTC,CASSAHGQDGYTF
TRBJ2-5,once,TRBD1,TRBV19,TGTGCCAGTAGTGTGGGACAGGGGGCGCCCAAAGAGACCCAGTACTTC,CASSVGQGAPKETQYF
TRBJ1-2,-,TRBD1,TRBV28,TGTGCCAGCACCGAAAGGGCCAGGGGGCCGCACTATGGCTACACCTTC,CASTERARGPHYGYTF
TRBJ1-6,-,TRBD1,TRBV19,TGTGCCAGTAGTATAGATAGGCAGGGGGATTCACCCCTCCACTTT,CASSIDRQGDSPLHF
TRBJ2-6,-,-,TRBV25-1,TGTGCCAGCAGTGAACTTGGGGCCAACGTCCTGACTTTC,CASSELGANVLTF
TRBJ2-1,-,TRBD2,TRBV7-3,TGTGCCAGCAGCTTAAAGGGACTAGCGGGAGGGGATGAGCAGTTCTTC,CASSLKGLAGGDEQFF
TRBJ2-7,-,TRBD1,TRBV3-1/TRBV3-2,TGTGCCAGCAGCCAAGGGACAGGGAACTACGGAGAGCAGTACTTC,CASSQGTGNYGEQYF
TRBJ2-1,-,TRBD1,TRBV24-1,TGTGCCACCAGTGAGACAGGGACCTACAATGAGCAGTTCTTC,CATSETGTYNEQFF
TRBJ1-2,once,-,TRBV5-1,TGCGCCAGCAGCTCGAACAGCGGAGCTAACTATGGCTACACCTTC,CASSSNSGANYGYTF
TRBJ1-6,once,-,TRBV12-3/TRBV12-4,TGTGCCAGCAGTTTAAGCAATTCACCCCTCCACTTT,CASSLSNSPLHF
TRBJ1-1,few,-,TRBV29-1,TGCAGCGCCGCCAGGCAGGGGTTGGCTTTCTTT,CSAARQGLAFF
TRBJ2-7,many,-,TRBV3-1/TRBV3-2,TGTGCCAGCAGCCCTGTGAGCGTTACGGCCTACGAGCAGTACTTC,CASSPVSVTAYEQYF
TRBJ2-2,-,-,TRBV7-9,TGTGCCAGCAGCAGGGCCCTAAACACCGGGGAGCTGTTTTTT,CASSRALNTGELFF
TRBJ2-4,-,-,TRBV10-3,TGTGCCATCAGTGAGGATGCACAGGCCAAAAACATTCAGTACTTC,CAISEDAQAKNIQYF
TRBJ2-4,-,-,TRBV5-3,TGTGCCAGAAGCTTGAAAGGGGAAGACATTCAGTACTTC,CARSLKGEDIQYF
TRBJ1-5,-,-,TRBV20-1,TGCAGTGCTAGTGTCCCGTTGGGGGGGGGTCAGCCCCAGCATTTT,CSASVPLGGGQPQHF
TRBJ2-5,-,-,TRBV27,TGTGCCAGCAGTTTGGGGCCATCGGGTCGGACCCAGTACTTC,CASSLGPSGRTQYF
TRBJ2-7,-,TRBD1,TRBV6-1,TGTGCCAGCAGTGAAGCGGGGACAGGGACCTACGAGCAGTACTTC,CASSEAGTGTYEQYF
TRBJ1-5,-,-,TRBV19,TGTGCCAGTAGTACTTACATAAATCAGCCCCAGCATTTT,CASSTYINQPQHF
TRBJ2-7,-,-,TRBV12-3/TRBV12-4,TGTGCCAGCAGTTTGGGCCAGGACTACGAGCAGTACTTC,CASSLGQDYEQYF
TRBJ1-2,-,-,TRBV11-2,TGTGCCAGCAGCTTAGAGGGGGGGAGAGCTAACTATGGCTACACCTTC,CASSLEGGRANYGYTF
TRBJ1-5,-,-,TRBV5-8,TGTGCCAGCAGCTTGGGCGAGGCCACGAGGCAGCCCCAGCATTTT,CASSLGEATRQPQHF
TRBJ2-5,-,-,TRBV11-3,TGTGCCAGCAGCTTACGACGACAGGCTCAAGGGGAGACCCAGTACTTC,CASSLRRQAQGETQYF
TRBJ2-1,-,TRBD2,TRBV6-1,TGTGCCAGCAGTGAATTTAGCGGGAGTTACAATGAGCAGTTCTTC,CASSEFSGSYNEQFF
TRBJ2-7,-,-,TRBV30,TGTGCCTGGAGTACAGGGCGGTGGCAGTACTTC,CAWSTGRWQYF
TRBJ2-7,-,TRBD1,TRBV4-1,TGCGCCAGCAGCCAAGACTGGGACAGCTCCTACGAGCAGTACTTC,CASSQDWDSSYEQYF
TRBJ1-1,-,-,TRBV4-1,TGCGCCAGCAGGGGTTGGAGGCGGACTGAAGCTTTCTTT,CASRGWRRTEAFF
TRBJ1-2,-,TRBD1,TRBV9,TGTGCCAGCAGCTCCCGGGGGACAGGGGGAACTGGCTACACCTTC,CASSSRGTGGTGYTF
TRBJ1-4,-,TRBD1,TRBV5-1,TGCGCCAGCAGCCTTAACACAGGGGCCGCTAATGAAAAACTGTTTTTT,CASSLNTGAANEKLFF
TRBJ1-1,few,TRBD1,TRBV30,TGTGCCTGGAGAAGACAGGGGGCAGGAACTGAAGCTTTCTTT,CAWRRQGAGTEAFF
TRBJ2-7,few,TRBD2,TRBV6-2/TRBV6-3,TGTGCCAGCAGTTTAGTTAGCGGGTTGTACGAGCAGTACTTC,CASSLVSGLYEQYF
TRBJ1-3,-,-,TRBV7-9,TGTGCCAGCAGCAAAGCTCCCGCTGGAAACACCATATATTTT,CASSKAPAGNTIYF
TRBJ1-3,few,-,TRBV6-6,TGTGCCAGCAGTCAACCTTTTATCCTGGACACCTCTGGAAACACCATATATTTT,CASSQPFILDTSGNTIYF